The 22 T cell receptor beta chains given below trace back to one sample, sequenced in a study of cytomegalovirus exposure and HLA in healthy donors. 13 Jbeta primers and 60 Vbeta primers were used for the PCR. Assay: immunoSEQ multiplex PCR; the TCRdb copy retains only in-frame clones and omits some. The sample table includes 190,000 or so clones. The sequencing input was PBMCs. The receptors were gathered from a boy younger than 18 in good health and CMV-seronegative.

The genes are TRBV10-3 and TRBJ2-5; 11 bases match TRBD2. V lost 2 bases, J lost 3 bases, and 5 bases stayed unmatched. The CDR3 is 16 residues long. Per germline, CDR1 ENHRY and CDR2 SYGVKD. CDR3 amino acids: CAISERTSGGKETQYF. In DNA form, the CDR3 reads TGTGCCATCAGTGAGCGTACTAGCGGGGGAAAAGAGACCCAGTACTTC.

The J gene is TRBJ2-5, the V gene TRBV9; D ambiguous. This CDR3 comprises 14 residues. The V end lost 4 bases, the J end lost 1 base, and 11 bases lay between the germline ends. Germline CDR1 SGDLS, CDR2 YYNGEE. The CDR3 coding sequence is TGTGCCAGCAGCCCCTCCCCGGTCCAAGAGACCCAGTACTTC. Translation: CASSPSPVQETQYF.

This chain joins TRBV5-6 and TRBJ1-1; D call uncertain. From germline, CDR1 is SGHDT and CDR2 YYEEEE. V shed 0 bases and J shed 0 bases, with 6 bases lying between them. The CDR3 totals 14 residues. This CDR3 reads CASSLDGVNTEAFF. In DNA, the CDR3 is TGTGCCAGCAGCTTGGATGGAGTGAACACTGAAGCTTTCTTT. The variable domain in full, with the rest retrieved from reference TRBV5-6 and TRBJ1-1, is DAGVTQSPTHLIKTRGQQVTLRCSPKSGHDTVSWYQQALGQGPQFIFQYYEEEERQRGNFPDRFSGHQFPNYSSELNVNALLLGDSALYLCASSLDGVNTEAFFGQGTRLTVV.

The rearrangement links TRBV28 to TRBJ2-3; TRBD2 is a possible D gene (6 bases). The ends were cut back, 4 bases at V and 6 bases at J, with 17 bases in the middle. Looked up from germline, CDR1 is MDHEN and CDR2 is SYDVKM. The CDR3 sequence is 15 residues long. CDR3 DNA: TGTGCCAGCAGTTCTCAGGGAGGCTTACGGGATACGCAGTATTTT. It specifies CASSSQGGLRDTQYF.

V and J are TRBV5-1 and TRBJ2-1; 8 positions match TRBD1. The germline V gene encodes CDR1 SGHRS and CDR2 YFSETQ. The CDR3 loop spans 15 amino acids. The V gene end was trimmed by 4 bases and the J gene end by 9 bases; junction bases not matched to a gene: 12. CDR3 protein: CASSLLIGQGGEQFF. DNA for the CDR3: TGCGCCAGCAGCCTACTAATAGGACAGGGCGGTGAGCAGTTCTTC. Full variable domain (missing parts from reference TRBV5-1 and TRBJ2-1): KAGVTQTPRYLIKTRGQQVTLSCSPISGHRSVSWYQQTPGQGLQFLFEYFSETQRNKGNFPGRFSGRQFSNSRSEMNVSTLELGDSALYLCASSLLIGQGGEQFFGPGTRLTVL.

The J gene is TRBJ1-2, the V gene TRBV28; 7 positions agree with TRBD1. Germline lookup yields CDR1 MDHEN and CDR2 SYDVKM. The CDR3 length is 14 residues. Germline trimming cut 5 bases from V and 8 bases from J; bases unmatched to any gene: 11. The CDR3 DNA reads as TGTGCCAGCAGTCTCGAGACAGGGTTGCCCGGCTACACCTTC. Its protein product is CASSLETGLPGYTF.

The V and J genes are TRBV15 and TRBJ1-5, with D possibly matching TRBD1 (5 bases). Germline loops: CDR1 LNHNV, CDR2 YYDKDF (reference sequence). The CDR3 length is 15 residues. V lost 0 bases to trimming and J lost 4 bases, with 10 bases between them. The CDR3 reads CATSRDPQGNQPQHF. CDR3 nucleotide sequence: TGTGCCACCAGCAGAGATCCGCAGGGAAATCAGCCCCAGCATTTT.

The chain has TRBV14 and TRBJ2-1; no clear D gene. The CDR3 covers 12 residues. Germline V gives CDR1 SGHDN, CDR2 FVKESK. The V end was cut by 3 bases, the J end by 4 bases, with 4 bases between. As DNA, the CDR3 is TGTGCCAGCAGCCATATTTACAATGAGCAGTTCTTC. Encoded protein: CASSHIYNEQFF.

This chain joins TRBV6-6 and TRBJ2-1; D is possibly TRBD1 (5 bases). The germline V and J ends were trimmed by 2 bases and 7 bases, with 6 bases remaining between them. CDR1 and CDR2 (germline): MNHNY, SVGAGI (reference sequence). The CDR3 runs to 12 residues. In DNA form, the CDR3 reads TGTGCCAGCAGTTACGGACAAAATGAGCAGTTCTTC. The encoded protein is CASSYGQNEQFF.

This sequence joins TRBV9 and TRBJ2-3; 8 bases line up with TRBD2. CDR3 length: 14 residues. With V trimmed by 0 bases and J by 6 bases, 3 bases remained unmatched. Germline assignment: CDR1 SGDLS and CDR2 YYNGEE. Written as DNA, the CDR3 is TGTGCCAGCAGCGTAGAGGCTAGCGGGGATACGCAGTATTTT. Translated, it gives CASSVEASGDTQYF.

V usage is TRBV15 and J usage is TRBJ1-5; TRBD1 is a possible D gene (5 bases). From germline, CDR1 is LNHNV and CDR2 YYDKDF (reference sequence). V was trimmed by 3 bases and J by 5 bases, leaving 14 bases between them. This CDR3 spans 15 amino acids. CDR3 sequence reads: CATSRTDNLYQPQHF. DNA for the CDR3: TGTGCCACCAGCAGGACGGACAATTTATATCAGCCCCAGCATTTT.

This sequence joins TRBV6-5 and TRBJ2-4; no definite D call. Germline V lookup: CDR1 MNHEY, CDR2 SVGAGI. V was shortened by 6 bases and J by 2 bases, with 11 bases between the two germline ends. This CDR3 is built from 14 residues. DNA for the CDR3: TGTGCCAGCAGCCCTCAGGTCACCAAAAACATTCAGTACTTC. It is translated as CASSPQVTKNIQYF.

The chain has TRBV4-3 and TRBJ1-2, with D possibly matching TRBD1 (6 bases). This CDR3 region has 15 residues. Germline CDR1 LGHNA, CDR2 YSLEER. With 0 bases removed from V and 5 bases from J, the gap between germline ends came to 13 bases. CDR3 protein: CASSQDGGGRYGYTF. The DNA for the CDR3 is TGCGCCAGCAGCCAAGATGGTGGGGGCCGGTATGGCTACACCTTC.

This chain connects TRBV28 to TRBJ1-2, with a tentative D call TRBD1 (5 bases). The CDR3 sequence is 17 residues long. Germline V gene lookup returns CDR1 MDHEN and CDR2 SYDVKM. Trimming removed 1 base at V and 0 bases at J, with 15 bases between. CDR3 nucleotides: TGTGCCAGCAGTTTATATGGGGGGGTCAGTCCTAACTATGGCTACACCTTC. Protein: CASSLYGGVSPNYGYTF.

V is TRBV1 and J is TRBJ2-5; the table's TRBD1 call for D was not verified on the DNA. TRBV1 is noted as a pseudogene. CDR3 length equals 16 residues. DNA for the CDR3: TGCACCAGCAGCCGCCGGCGAGCGCAAGTCCAGGGGGTCCAGTACTTC. It translates to CTSSRRRAQVQGVQYF.

This sequence joins TRBV4-1 and TRBJ2-7; D uncertain. The CDR3 is made up of 18 amino acids. CDR1 and CDR2 from the germline V gene are MGHRA and YSYEKL. V lost 2 bases and J lost 0, with 20 bases in between. This CDR3 is CASSQILRVSQSSYEQYF. The CDR3 DNA follows: TGCGCCAGCAGCCAAATATTACGGGTTTCCCAAAGCTCCTACGAGCAGTACTTC.

The rearrangement links TRBV14 to TRBJ2-1; 7 bases are shared with TRBD2. CDR1 is SGHDN, CDR2 FVKESK, per germline. Losses at the gene ends were 4 bases for V and 3 bases for J; bases not matched to a gene: 6. This CDR3 comprises 15 residues. In DNA, the CDR3 is TGTGCCAGCAGCCCCCAGCGGGGCCGCTACAATGAGCAGTTCTTC. Its translation is CASSPQRGRYNEQFF.

The chain carries TRBV27 and TRBJ2-5; D is possibly TRBD2 (6 bases). Germline assignment: CDR1 MNHEY and CDR2 SMNVEV (reference sequence). CDR3 length: 15 amino acids. With 3 bases removed from V and 4 bases from J, the gap between germline ends came to 15 bases. The CDR3 sequence: CASSFHGGNGETQYF. CDR3 coding DNA: TGTGCCAGCAGTTTTCATGGAGGGAACGGAGAGACCCAGTACTTC.

The chain recombines TRBV4-1 with TRBJ1-2, with D perhaps matching TRBD1 (5 bases). Trimming stripped 0 bases from V and 4 bases from J, with 12 bases between. There are 15 residues in the CDR3. Germline CDR1 reads MGHRA; CDR2 reads YSYEKL. CDR3 sequence (DNA): TGCGCCAGCAGCCAAGAAGACAGAACTCTCTATGGCTACACCTTC. This translates into CASSQEDRTLYGYTF.

The chain recombines TRBV7-6 with TRBJ2-7, with D possibly matching TRBD2 (5 bases). This CDR3 region has 13 residues. Germline assignment: CDR1 SGHVS and CDR2 FNYEAQ. Trimming took 4 bases from V and 6 from J, leaving 13 bases between them. CDR3 protein: CASSSPISGEQYF. CDR3 bases: TGTGCCAGCAGCTCCCCTATAAGCGGCGAGCAGTACTTC.

The genes are TRBV11-2 and TRBJ2-2; 14 positions agree with TRBD2. The CDR3 runs 17 residues. V shed 5 bases, J shed 8 bases, and the junction held 10 bases outside the gene matches. Germline V lookup: CDR1 SGHAT, CDR2 FQNNGV. This CDR3 reads CASSARLAGGRKGELFF. The DNA for the CDR3 is TGTGCCAGCAGCGCAAGACTAGCGGGGGGGCGGAAAGGGGAGCTGTTTTTT.

The CDR3 protein is CASSPPGLDSGNTIYF. As DNA, the CDR3 is TGTGCCAGCTCACCTCCGGGGTTGGACTCTGGAAACACCATATATTTT. The gene calls are TRBV18 and TRBJ1-3; D remains unclear. The CDR3 has 16 residues. CDR1 is KGHSH and CDR2 is LQKENI in the germline V gene. The ends were cut back, 3 bases at V and 0 bases at J, with 12 bases in the middle.